The source of this T cell receptor beta chain is a study of T cells in Graves' hyperthyroidism and ophthalmopathy. Study-wide points: Most thyroid clonotypes that were expanded above 0.001 also turned up in blood.

The authors obtained PBMCs from roughly 10 ml of fresh peripheral blood. The table lists this clonotype with a few counts. Antigen unknown. What was amplified from RNA transcripts were TCR beta CDR3 regions. The TCR CDR3 first-round RT-PCR relied on the HTBI primer set. TCRdb passed the multiplex PCR reads through MiXCR, listing each CDR3 protein once. The table records around 420,000 distinct CDR3 sequences, roughly an eighth of them present only once. The CDR3 consists of 19 residues. Germline-derived CDR1 and CDR2 are GTSNPN and SVGIG (reference sequence). Trimming at V came to 2 bases and at J to 0 bases, leaving 18 bases not matched to a gene.

V and J are TRBV30 and TRBJ1-2; 7 nucleotides agree with TRBD1. The sample taken for sequencing was blood. This clonotype was obtained from a woman aged 18-35 years with Graves' hyperthyroidism. CDR3 nucleotides: TGTGCCTGGAGTCCCTACCGGAAGACAGGGATTGACTCTAACTATGGCTACACCTTC. Protein: CAWSPYRKTGIDSNYGYTF.